This TCR beta chain was documented in a study of cytomegalovirus exposure and HLA in healthy donors. Overall study results and limits: An assumption of roughly uniform sequencing depth across donors underlay the presence/absence analyses.

The PCR was carried out with 60 Vbeta primers and 13 Jbeta primers. TCRdb's copy holds only in-frame clones and misses some; the assay was immunoSEQ multiplex PCR. This sample carries 150,000 to 200,000 clones, roughly 81% of them seen once, and the ten largest clones take approximately 5%. A note on this clone: Its antigen is as yet unknown.

The J segment lost 1 base and the V segment lost 7 bases, leaving 17 bases of the junction unmatched. Germline assignment: CDR1 SQVTM and CDR2 ANQGSEA. The CDR3 totals 17 residues. The sequence came from a young woman in good health and CMV-seropositive. Sequenced: PBMCs. The V and J genes are TRBV29-1 and TRBJ2-5; TRBD2 matches 8 bases. The CDR3 DNA is TGCAGCGCCTGGGCTAGCGGCCCGGGAGGGGGCCAAGAGACCCAGTACTTC. It codes for CSAWASGPGGGQETQYF.